Below are 23 T cell receptor beta chains sequenced from a single sample in a study (dated by TCRdb to the late 2010s). TCRdb names Illumina HiSeq 2500 as the instrument used. Starting from the raw public reads, TCRdb applied fastp trimming at Q25, assembled clones with MiXCR and retained in-frame beta chains. Each entry merges the rows of one CDR3 protein and shows their most common DNA and genes. Here the sample has over a thousand distinct CDR3 sequences; approximately 21% occur a single time. The ten largest make up roughly a sixth of the sample. The material sequenced was CD8+ T cells (not recorded whether cultured). The origin of the receptors is a female donor.

Relative to its sample, this clonotype is medium-sized. This chain uses TRBV7-6 with TRBJ2-3, with TRBD2 identical over 10 bases. CDR1 and CDR2 from the germline V gene are SGHVS and FNYEAQ. Trimming cost V 1 base and J 2 bases; bases outside gene matches: 6. The CDR3 is 17 amino acids. CDR3: CASSLEVAGGLTDTQYF. The CDR3 DNA reads as TGTGCCAGCAGCTTAGAGGTAGCGGGGGGTCTCACAGATACGCAGTATTTT.

The genes are TRBV7-3 and TRBJ2-1, with TRBD2 matching 12 bases. V shed 1 base, J shed 0 bases, and the junction held 10 bases outside the gene matches. Looked up from germline, CDR1 is SGHTA and CDR2 is FQGTGA. The CDR3 covers 20 residues. The chain's CDR3 is CASSLSPLAGGISSYNEQFF. As DNA, the CDR3 is TGTGCCAGCAGCTTAAGTCCCCTAGCGGGAGGGATAAGCTCCTACAATGAGCAGTTCTTC.

With regard to this clonotype: A much bigger clone sits one base away, suggesting this may be a read error. This chain links TRBV6-5 with TRBJ2-3; a weak D match, TRBD2 (5 bases). The V gene lost 4 bases and the J gene lost 3 bases, with 8 bases spanning the gap. The length of the CDR3 is 13 residues. From germline, CDR1 is MNHEY and CDR2 SVGAGI. CDR3: CASSSEETDTQYF. CDR3 DNA: TGTGCCAGCAGTTCGGAGGAAACAGATACGCAGTATTTT.

This clonotype is labeled large. The J gene is TRBJ1-1, the V gene TRBV29-1; unclear D gene. CDR3 size: 14 residues. The germline V and J ends were trimmed by 4 bases and 6 bases, with 18 bases remaining between them. Germline lookup yields CDR1 SQVTM and CDR2 ANQGSEA. CDR3 residues: CSVAFGRRRPEAFF. The DNA for the CDR3 is TGCAGCGTTGCTTTCGGCAGGCGTCGCCCTGAAGCTTTCTTT.

J is TRBJ2-7 and V is TRBV21-1; the tabulated D call, TRBD1, remains unverified against the DNA. TRBV21-1 is a known pseudogene. The CDR3 loop spans 16 amino acids. The CDR3 nucleotides are TGTGCCAGCAGCAAATACGACAGCCCCCTAGAGTGCGAGCAGTACTTC. Translating it yields CASSKYDSPLECEQYF.

With respect to this clonotype: A read error is possible here, since a much larger clone lies one base away. This chain uses TRBV4-1 with TRBJ2-1, with D perhaps TRBD2 (6 bases). Per germline, CDR1 MGHRA and CDR2 YSYEKL. The CDR3 totals 18 residues. The V end lost 1 base, the J end lost 0 bases, and 16 bases lay between the germline ends. CDR3 DNA sequence: TGCGCCAGCAGCCAAGGCGTTGACGCTAGCGCCTCCTACAATGAGCAGTTCTTC. It is translated as CASSQGVDASASYNEQFF.

This clonotype is classed as medium-sized. The genes are TRBV28 and TRBJ2-7, with 10 bases matching TRBD2. With V trimmed by 6 bases and J by 5 bases, 13 bases remained unmatched. The CDR3 covers 16 residues. The germline V gene has CDR1 MDHEN and CDR2 SYDVKM. CDR3 in DNA: TGTGCCAGCAGCCCGCTCCCTAGCGGGGGCCCCGACGAGCAGTACTTC. Protein: CASSPLPSGGPDEQYF.

By proportion, this clonotype is medium-sized. The rearrangement links TRBV2 to TRBJ2-2, with no clear D. V was clipped by 3 bases and J by 1 base, with 9 bases between them. The germline CDR1 and CDR2 sequences are SNHLY and FYNNEI. The CDR3 covers 15 residues. This CDR3 is CASSESLGNTGELFF. In DNA form, the CDR3 reads TGTGCCAGCAGTGAGTCGCTAGGGAACACCGGGGAGCTGTTTTTT.

This clonotype is categorized as medium-sized. The chain links TRBV29-1 to TRBJ2-3; 9 bases match TRBD1. The CDR3 is 13 residues long. The ends lost 7 bases at V and 1 base at J; junction bases unmatched: 3. Germline-derived CDR1 and CDR2 are SQVTM and ANQGSEA. The CDR3 DNA reads TGCAGCGCCAGGACAGGGGGCACAGATACGCAGTATTTT. It yields the protein CSARTGGTDTQYF.

This clonotype was recorded a few times. This could be a read error, since a much larger clone is one nucleotide away. Lacking the conserved final phenylalanine or tryptophan, this CDR3 likely reflects a read error. The chain links TRBV14 to TRBJ1-2; D is perhaps TRBD1 (5 bases). V dropped 1 base and J dropped 4 bases, with 7 bases sitting between them. Germline lookup yields CDR1 SGHDN and CDR2 FVKESK. The CDR3 loop spans 13 amino acids. The chain's CDR3 is CASSQVGTYGYTL. For the CDR3, the DNA is TGTGCCAGCAGCCAAGTGGGGACCTATGGCTACACCTTG.

By sample share, this clonotype is medium-sized. J is TRBJ2-7 and V is TRBV20-1; 7 nucleotides agree with TRBD2. The CDR3 spans 14 residues. Germline CDR1 DFQATT, CDR2 SNEGSKA (reference sequence). V lost 3 bases and J lost 5; bases outside the gene matches: 10. The CDR3 reads CSARDGRSKDEQYF. The CDR3, as DNA: TGCAGTGCTAGGGACGGGAGGAGTAAGGACGAGCAGTACTTC.

This clonotype ranks as medium-sized. The rearrangement links TRBV27 to TRBJ1-1; TRBD1 matches at 9 bases. The J segment lost 4 bases and the V segment lost 10 bases, leaving 4 bases of the junction unmatched. CDR1 is MNHEY and CDR2 is SMNVEV in the germline V gene (reference sequence). This CDR3 has 12 residues. DNA for the CDR3: TGTGCCACCTCGACAGGGGGCACTGAAGCTTTCTTT. Amino acids: CATSTGGTEAFF.

In its sample, this clonotype is medium-sized. The chain couples TRBV7-6 to TRBJ1-2; D call uncertain. Germline CDR1 is SGHVS and CDR2 is FNYEAQ. V lost 0 bases to trimming and J lost 4 bases, with 15 bases between them. The CDR3 is 16 residues long. The CDR3 coding sequence is TGTGCCAGCAGCTTAGCGGGTATAGGGAACCCCTATGGCTACACCTTC. Its protein is CASSLAGIGNPYGYTF.

About this clonotype itself: This may come from a read error, since a much larger clone is one base off. The chain employs TRBV28 and TRBJ2-3, with D unclear. The germline gives CDR1 MDHEN, CDR2 SYDVKM. The CDR3 is made up of 11 amino acids. V lost 3 bases and J lost 8, with 6 bases in between. CDR3 sequence (DNA): TGTGCCAGCAGTTTTGGCGGTACGCAGTATTTT. Encoded protein: CASSFGGTQYF.

By proportion, this clonotype is medium-sized. The V and J genes are TRBV11-2 and TRBJ1-5; D unresolved. The germline V and J ends were trimmed by 0 bases and 6 bases, with 15 bases remaining between them. This CDR3 comprises 16 residues. CDR1 is SGHAT, CDR2 FQNNGV, per germline. The CDR3 sequence is CASSLDGDWRAQPQHF. In DNA, the CDR3 is TGTGCCAGCAGCTTAGACGGTGACTGGAGGGCTCAGCCCCAGCATTTT.

This clonotype is labeled medium-sized. The rearrangement joins TRBV7-6 to TRBJ2-1; D possibly corresponds to TRBD2 (7 bases). This CDR3 has 17 residues. Germline V gene data show CDR1 as SGHVS and CDR2 as FNYEAQ. V lost 8 bases and J 1 base, leaving 21 bases between the germline ends. The CDR3 coding sequence is TGTGCCAGCGGTGATGGGGGGGCTCCTAATTCCTACAATGAGCAGTTCTTC. It yields the protein CASGDGGAPNSYNEQFF. Full variable domain (outside the CDR3, taken from reference TRBV7-6 and TRBJ2-1): GAGVSQSPRYKVTKRGQDVALRCDPISGHVSLYWYRQALGQGPEFLTYFNYEAQQDKSGLPNDRFSAERPEGSISTLTIQRTEQRDSAMYRCASGDGGAPNSYNEQFFGPGTRLTVL.

In its sample, this clonotype was seen a few times. V and J are TRBV2 and TRBJ1-6, with D hard to call. Trimming took off 4 bases at V and 7 bases at J, with 17 bases between the two ends. Germline V gene sequence: CDR1 SNHLY, CDR2 FYNNEI. This CDR3 has 16 amino acids. The CDR3 DNA sequence: TGTGCCAGCAGTGGTACAGTGCCAACATTCAATTCACCCCTCCACTTT. Amino acids: CASSGTVPTFNSPLHF.

As to this clonotype: With a much larger clone just one base away, this may be a read error. The chain links TRBV6-5 to TRBJ2-7; D is undetermined. This CDR3 has 13 amino acids. Germline CDR1 MNHEY, CDR2 SVGAGI. With 2 bases removed from V and 1 base from J, the gap between germline ends came to 6 bases. DNA of the CDR3: TGTGCCAGCAGTTACATTACTTCCTACGAGCAGTACTTC. The encoded protein is CASSYITSYEQYF.

This clonotype has just a few counts. The chain recombines TRBV7-6 with TRBJ2-1, with D unresolved. The V end lost 0 bases, the J end lost 5 bases, and 8 bases lay between the germline ends. This CDR3 has 14 residues. Germline CDR1 is SGHVS and CDR2 is FNYEAQ. The CDR3 region has the DNA TGTGCCAGCAGCTTAGCAGGTCCCAACAATGAGCAGTTCTTC. Translating it yields CASSLAGPNNEQFF.

As regards this clonotype: Being one base from a much bigger clone, this may be a read error. The chain employs TRBV2 and TRBJ2-3; D assignment may be TRBD1 or TRBD2 (6 bases each). Germline CDR1 SNHLY, CDR2 FYNNEI. CDR3 size: 14 residues. The DNA of the CDR3 is TGTGCCGGCAGTGATAGGGGGGCTTATGATACGCAGTATTTT. Translation gives CAGSDRGAYDTQYF.

The chain employs TRBV20-1 and TRBJ2-1; D not resolved. This CDR3 spans 16 amino acids. Trimming stripped 1 base from V and 6 bases from J, with 19 bases between. Germline V gene sequence: CDR1 DFQATT, CDR2 SNEGSKA (reference sequence). CDR3 region: CSARVIGYLLGNEQFF. DNA for the CDR3: TGCAGTGCTAGAGTCATCGGCTACCTTCTAGGCAATGAGCAGTTCTTC.

This clonotype is medium-sized (0.01 to 0.1%). This chain joins TRBV12-3 or TRBV12-4 and TRBJ2-1; TRBD2 matches 10 bases. The CDR3 consists of 16 residues. V lost 5 bases and J lost 1; bases outside the gene matches: 5. CDR3 coding DNA: TGTGCCAGCAGTCGAAGCGGGAGGGATTCCTACAATGAGCAGTTCTTC. Translated: CASSRSGRDSYNEQFF.

The J gene is TRBJ2-5, the V gene TRBV25-1; no firm D call. Germline CDR1 and CDR2: MGHDK and SYGVNS. The CDR3 runs 15 residues. V lost 8 bases, J lost 3 bases, and 19 bases lay in between. CDR3 region: CASGGIGLSKETQYF. As DNA, the CDR3 is TGTGCCAGCGGTGGTATCGGCCTCTCAAAAGAGACCCAGTACTTC.